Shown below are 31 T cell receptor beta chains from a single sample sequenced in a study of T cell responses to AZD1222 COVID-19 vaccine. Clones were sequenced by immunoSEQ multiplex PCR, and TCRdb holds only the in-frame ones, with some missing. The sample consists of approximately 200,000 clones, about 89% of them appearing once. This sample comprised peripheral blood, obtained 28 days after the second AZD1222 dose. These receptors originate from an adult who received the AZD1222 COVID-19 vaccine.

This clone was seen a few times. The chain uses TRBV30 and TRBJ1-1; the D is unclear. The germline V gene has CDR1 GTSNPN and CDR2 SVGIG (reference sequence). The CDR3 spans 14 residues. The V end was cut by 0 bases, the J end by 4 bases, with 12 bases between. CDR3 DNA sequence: TGTGCCTGGAGTGTAGGTCTTCCGGGCACTGAAGCTTTCTTT. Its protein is CAWSVGLPGTEAFF.

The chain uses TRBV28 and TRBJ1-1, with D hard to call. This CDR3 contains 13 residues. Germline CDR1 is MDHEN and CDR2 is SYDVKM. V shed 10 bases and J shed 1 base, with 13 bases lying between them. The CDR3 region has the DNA TGTGCCACCCGAATGACGCAGAACACTGAAGCTTTCTTT. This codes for CATRMTQNTEAFF.

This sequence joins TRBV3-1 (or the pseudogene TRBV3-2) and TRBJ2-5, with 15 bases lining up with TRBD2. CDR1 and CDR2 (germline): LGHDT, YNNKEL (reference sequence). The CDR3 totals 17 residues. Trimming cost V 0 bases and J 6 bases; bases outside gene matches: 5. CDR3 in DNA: TGTGCCAGCAGCCAAGATCTGGGGACTAGCGGGAGGAAGACCCAGTACTTC. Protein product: CASSQDLGTSGRKTQYF.

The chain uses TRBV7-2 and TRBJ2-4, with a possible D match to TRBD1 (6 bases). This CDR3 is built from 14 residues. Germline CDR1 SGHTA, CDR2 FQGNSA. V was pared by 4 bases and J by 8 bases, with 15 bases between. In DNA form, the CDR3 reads TGTGCCAGCAGCTCGCGGACAGTGGGGGACATTCAGTACTTC. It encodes CASSSRTVGDIQYF.

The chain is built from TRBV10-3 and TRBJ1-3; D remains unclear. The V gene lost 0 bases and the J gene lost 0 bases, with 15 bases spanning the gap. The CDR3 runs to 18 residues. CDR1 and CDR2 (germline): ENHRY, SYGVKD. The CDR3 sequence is CAISESRARLSSGNTIYF. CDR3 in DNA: TGTGCCATCAGTGAGTCGCGGGCCAGGCTAAGCTCTGGAAACACCATATATTTT.

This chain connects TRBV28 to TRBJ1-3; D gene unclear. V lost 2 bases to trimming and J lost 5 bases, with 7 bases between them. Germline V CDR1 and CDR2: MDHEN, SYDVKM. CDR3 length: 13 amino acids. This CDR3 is CASSLVQRNTIYF. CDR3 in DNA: TGTGCCAGCAGTTTAGTCCAGAGAAACACCATATATTTT.

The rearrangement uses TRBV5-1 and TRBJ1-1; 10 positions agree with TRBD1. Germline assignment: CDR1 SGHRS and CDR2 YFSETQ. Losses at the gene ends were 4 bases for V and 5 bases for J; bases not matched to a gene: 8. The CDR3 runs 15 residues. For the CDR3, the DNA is TGCGCCAGCAGCATAGGACAGGGGGGAGGAACTGAAGCTTTCTTT. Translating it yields CASSIGQGGGTEAFF.

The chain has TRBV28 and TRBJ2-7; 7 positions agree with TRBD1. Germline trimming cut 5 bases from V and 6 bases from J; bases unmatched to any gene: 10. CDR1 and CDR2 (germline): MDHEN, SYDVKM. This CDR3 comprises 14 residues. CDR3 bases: TGTGCCAGCAGTGTGACAGGGATATTGTCCGAGCAGTACTTC. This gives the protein CASSVTGILSEQYF.

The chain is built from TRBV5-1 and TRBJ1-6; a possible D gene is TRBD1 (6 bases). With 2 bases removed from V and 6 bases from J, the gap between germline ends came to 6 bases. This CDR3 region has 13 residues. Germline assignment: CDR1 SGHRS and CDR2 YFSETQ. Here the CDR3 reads CASSLQGNSPLHF. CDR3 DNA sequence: TGCGCCAGCAGCTTACAGGGTAATTCACCCCTCCACTTT.

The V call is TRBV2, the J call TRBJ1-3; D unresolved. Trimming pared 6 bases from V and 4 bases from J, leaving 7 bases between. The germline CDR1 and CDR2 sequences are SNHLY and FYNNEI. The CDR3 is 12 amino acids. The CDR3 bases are TGTGCCAGCAGGGCGCAGGGAAACACCATATATTTT. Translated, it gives CASRAQGNTIYF.

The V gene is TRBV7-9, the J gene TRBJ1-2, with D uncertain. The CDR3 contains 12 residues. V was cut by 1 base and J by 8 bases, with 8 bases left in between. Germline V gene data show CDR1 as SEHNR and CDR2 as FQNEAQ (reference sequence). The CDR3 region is CASSLVEEGYTF. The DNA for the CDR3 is TGTGCCAGCAGCTTAGTAGAAGAGGGCTACACCTTC. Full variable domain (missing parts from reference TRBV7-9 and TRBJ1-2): DTGVSQNPRHKITKRGQNVTFRCDPISEHNRLYWYRQTLGQGPEFLTYFQNEAQLEKSRLLSDRFSAERPKGSFSTLEIQRTEQGDSAMYLCASSLVEEGYTFGSGTRLTVV.

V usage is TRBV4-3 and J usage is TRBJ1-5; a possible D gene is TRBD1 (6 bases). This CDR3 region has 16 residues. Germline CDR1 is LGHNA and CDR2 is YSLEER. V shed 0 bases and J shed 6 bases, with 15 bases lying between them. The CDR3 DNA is TGCGCCAGCAGCCAAGATATGGGGGCACAATCTCAGCCCCAGCATTTT. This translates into CASSQDMGAQSQPQHF.

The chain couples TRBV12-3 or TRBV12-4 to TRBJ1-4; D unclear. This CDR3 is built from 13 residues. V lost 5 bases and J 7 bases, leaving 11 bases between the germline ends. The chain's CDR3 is CASSGVLIEKLFF. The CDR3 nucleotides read TGTGCCAGCAGTGGCGTCCTGATTGAAAAACTGTTTTTT.

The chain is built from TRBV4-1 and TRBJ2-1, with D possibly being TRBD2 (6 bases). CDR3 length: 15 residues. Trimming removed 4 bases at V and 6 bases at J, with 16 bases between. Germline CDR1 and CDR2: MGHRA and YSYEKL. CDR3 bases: TGCGCCAGCAGCCTCCTTGACGGGGGATTCAATGAGCAGTTCTTC. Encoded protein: CASSLLDGGFNEQFF.

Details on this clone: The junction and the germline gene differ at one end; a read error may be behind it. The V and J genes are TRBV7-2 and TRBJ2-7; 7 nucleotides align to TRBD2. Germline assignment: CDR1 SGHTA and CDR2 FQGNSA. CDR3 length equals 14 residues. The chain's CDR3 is CASSLGLASSEQYF. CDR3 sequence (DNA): TGTGCCAGCAGCTTAGGACTAGCCTCCTCCGAGCAGTACTTC.

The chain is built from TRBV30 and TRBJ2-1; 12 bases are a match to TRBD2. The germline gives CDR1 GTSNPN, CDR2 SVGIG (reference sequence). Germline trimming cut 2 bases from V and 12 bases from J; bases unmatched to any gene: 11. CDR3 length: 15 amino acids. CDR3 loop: CAWSPPLAGGGGQFF. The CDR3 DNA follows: TGTGCCTGGAGTCCCCCACTAGCGGGAGGAGGTGGGCAGTTCTTC.

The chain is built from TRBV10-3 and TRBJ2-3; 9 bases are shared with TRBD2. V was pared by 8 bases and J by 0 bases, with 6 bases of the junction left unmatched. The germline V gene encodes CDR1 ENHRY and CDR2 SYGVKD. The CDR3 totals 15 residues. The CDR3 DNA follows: TGTGCCATCTCTTTGACTAGCGGAAGCACAGATACGCAGTATTTT. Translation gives CAISLTSGSTDTQYF.

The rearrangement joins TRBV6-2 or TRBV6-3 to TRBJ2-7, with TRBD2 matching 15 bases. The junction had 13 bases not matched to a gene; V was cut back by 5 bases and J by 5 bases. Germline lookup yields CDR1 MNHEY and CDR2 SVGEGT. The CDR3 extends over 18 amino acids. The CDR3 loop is CASSGLAGGPRGPDEQYF. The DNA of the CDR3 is TGTGCCAGCAGTGGACTAGCGGGAGGGCCAAGAGGTCCCGACGAGCAGTACTTC.

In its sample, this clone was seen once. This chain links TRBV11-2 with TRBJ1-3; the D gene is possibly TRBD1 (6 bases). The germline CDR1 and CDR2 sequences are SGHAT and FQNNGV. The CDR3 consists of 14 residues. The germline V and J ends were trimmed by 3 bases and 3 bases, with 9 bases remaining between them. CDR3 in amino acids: CASSFGTIGNTIYF. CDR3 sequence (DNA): TGTGCCAGCAGCTTTGGGACAATTGGAAACACCATATATTTT. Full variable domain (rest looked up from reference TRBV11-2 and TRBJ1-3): EAGVAQSPRYKIIEKRQSVAFWCNPISGHATLYWYQQILGQGPKLLIQFQNNGVVDDSQLPKDRFSAERLKGVDSTLKIQPAKLEDSAVYLCASSFGTIGNTIYFGEGSWLTVV.

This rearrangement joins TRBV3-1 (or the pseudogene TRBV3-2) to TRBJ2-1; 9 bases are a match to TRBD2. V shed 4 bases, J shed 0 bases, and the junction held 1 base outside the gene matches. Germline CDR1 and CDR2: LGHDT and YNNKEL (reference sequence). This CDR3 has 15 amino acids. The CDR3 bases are TGTGCCAGCAGCCGAGCGGGAGGCTCCTACAATGAGCAGTTCTTC. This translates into CASSRAGGSYNEQFF.

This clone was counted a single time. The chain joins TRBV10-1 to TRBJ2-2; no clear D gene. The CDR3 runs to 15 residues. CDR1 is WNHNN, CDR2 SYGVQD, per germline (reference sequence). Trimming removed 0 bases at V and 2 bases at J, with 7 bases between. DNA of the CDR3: TGCGCCAGCAGTGAGTCGAAGGGAAACACCGGGGAGCTGTTTTTT. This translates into CASSESKGNTGELFF.

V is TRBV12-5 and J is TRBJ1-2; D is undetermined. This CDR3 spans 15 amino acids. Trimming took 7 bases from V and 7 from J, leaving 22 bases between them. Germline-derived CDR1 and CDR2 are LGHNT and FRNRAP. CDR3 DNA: TGTGCTAGTGCCCCCGGACCCGCTCGTTCCGGTGGCTACACCTTC. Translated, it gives CASAPGPARSGGYTF.

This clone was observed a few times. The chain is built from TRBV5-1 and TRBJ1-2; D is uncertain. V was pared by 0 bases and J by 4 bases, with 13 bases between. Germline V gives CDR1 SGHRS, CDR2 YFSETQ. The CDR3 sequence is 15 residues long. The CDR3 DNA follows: TGCGCCAGCAGCTTGGAGACCCTTAACACCTATGGCTACACCTTC. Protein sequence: CASSLETLNTYGYTF.

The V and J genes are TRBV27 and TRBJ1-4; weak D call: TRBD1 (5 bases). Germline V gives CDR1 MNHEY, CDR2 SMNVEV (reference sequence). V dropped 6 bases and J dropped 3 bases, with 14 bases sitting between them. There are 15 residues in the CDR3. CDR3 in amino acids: CASSLVGGANEKLFF. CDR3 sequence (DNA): TGTGCCAGCAGCTTAGTGGGGGGGGCTAATGAAAAACTGTTTTTT.

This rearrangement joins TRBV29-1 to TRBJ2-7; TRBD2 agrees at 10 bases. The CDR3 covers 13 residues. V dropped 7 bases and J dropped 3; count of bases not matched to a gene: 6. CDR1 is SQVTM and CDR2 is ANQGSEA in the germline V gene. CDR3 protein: CSALAGDFYEQYF. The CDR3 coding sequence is TGCAGCGCTCTAGCGGGAGACTTCTACGAGCAGTACTTC.

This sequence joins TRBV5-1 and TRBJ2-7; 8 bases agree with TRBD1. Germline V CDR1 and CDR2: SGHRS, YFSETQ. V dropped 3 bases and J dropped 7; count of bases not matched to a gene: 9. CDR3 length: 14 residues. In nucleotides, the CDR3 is TGCGCCAGCAGCTCCCGGGACAGGATGTTAGAGCAGTACTTC. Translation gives CASSSRDRMLEQYF.

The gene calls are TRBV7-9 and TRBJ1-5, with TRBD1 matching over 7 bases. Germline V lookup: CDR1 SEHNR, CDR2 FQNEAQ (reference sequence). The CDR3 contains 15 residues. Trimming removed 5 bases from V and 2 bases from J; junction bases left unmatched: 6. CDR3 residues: CASSSDRAGNQPQHF. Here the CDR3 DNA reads TGTGCCAGCAGCAGTGACAGGGCTGGCAATCAGCCCCAGCATTTT.

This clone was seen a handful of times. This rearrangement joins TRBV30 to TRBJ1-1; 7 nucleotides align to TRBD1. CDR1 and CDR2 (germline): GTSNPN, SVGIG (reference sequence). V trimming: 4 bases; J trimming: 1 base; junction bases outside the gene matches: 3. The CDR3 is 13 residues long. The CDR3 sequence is CAWTGGGNTEAFF. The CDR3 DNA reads TGTGCCTGGACAGGGGGAGGGAACACTGAAGCTTTCTTT.

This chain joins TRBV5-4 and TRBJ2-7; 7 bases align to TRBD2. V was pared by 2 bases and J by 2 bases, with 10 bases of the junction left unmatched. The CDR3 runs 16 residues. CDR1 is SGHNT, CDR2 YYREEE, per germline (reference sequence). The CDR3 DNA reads TGTGCCAGCAGCTTTCGGGCGGGGCGGGGGACCTACGAGCAGTACTTC. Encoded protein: CASSFRAGRGTYEQYF.

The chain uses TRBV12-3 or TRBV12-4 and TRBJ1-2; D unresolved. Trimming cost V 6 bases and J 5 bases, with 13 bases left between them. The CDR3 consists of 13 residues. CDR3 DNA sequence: TGTGCCAGCAGCCCCGGAGCTCCTTATGGCTACACCTTC. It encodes CASSPGAPYGYTF.

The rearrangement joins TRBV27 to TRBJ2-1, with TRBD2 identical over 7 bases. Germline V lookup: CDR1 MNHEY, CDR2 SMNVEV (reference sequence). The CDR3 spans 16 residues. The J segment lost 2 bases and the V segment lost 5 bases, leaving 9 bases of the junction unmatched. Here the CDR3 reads CASSTPLAETYNEQFF. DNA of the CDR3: TGTGCCAGCAGTACCCCCCTAGCGGAGACCTACAATGAGCAGTTCTTC.